This T cell receptor (beta chain) was observed in a study of tumor and adjacent non-tumor tissue in lung cancer. Across the study: Aged about 31 to 80 years, patients included fewer than 11 men and 4 or 5 women with stage I to III disease. Findings and caveats of the study: Compared with tumor, normal lung showed significantly lower TCR diversity. In normal lung, the top 100 clones were significantly more dominant than in tumor.

A modified ARM-PCR protocol with three rounds of nested PCR amplified TCRbeta. TCRdb passed the multiplex PCR reads through MiXCR, listing each CDR3 protein once. The sample lists 120,000 to 150,000 distinct CDR3 sequences; approximately 70% were seen once. RNA was extracted from bulk tissue without any cell sorting. Donors were chemotherapy-naive, newly diagnosed lung cancer surgical patients in China, August–late 2014. A word on this clonotype: Its target is unknown. An end of the junction differs from the germline gene, which may be a read error.

Looked up from germline, CDR1 is MNHEY and CDR2 is SVGAGI. CDR3 length: 13 residues. The rearrangement links TRBV6-5 to TRBJ2-7, with D possibly being TRBD2 (5 bases). This receptor was taken from a man between 60 and 70 years old with small cell lung cancer. Material: lung tumor tissue. In DNA form, the CDR3 reads TGTGCCAGCAGGACCAGAGGGCTCTACGGGCAGTACTTC. This encodes CASRTRGLYGQYF.